Each of the 24 T cell receptor beta chains below was sequenced from the same sample in a study of T cell responses to AZD1222 COVID-19 vaccine. Clones were read by immunoSEQ multiplex PCR, and TCRdb kept only the in-frame ones, dropping some. Here the sample spans over 150,000 clones, approximately 87% being singletons. The sequenced sample was peripheral blood, obtained on day 0 of MenACWY control vaccination. These receptor sequences come from an adult in good health.

The chain employs TRBV7-8 and TRBJ1-5; TRBD1 aligns across 7 bases. Germline CDR1 and CDR2: SGHVS and FQNEAQ. The V and J ends lost 5 bases and 3 bases, in that order; junction bases with no gene match: 16. This CDR3 has 18 residues. The CDR3 region has the DNA TGTGCCAGCAGCCAAACCCCCCGGGACAGAAGACTCAATCAGCCCCAGCATTTT. This gives the protein CASSQTPRDRRLNQPQHF.

The J gene is TRBJ1-5, the V gene TRBV10-3, with D possibly being TRBD1 (5 bases). The CDR3 is 12 residues long. In germline, CDR1 is ENHRY, CDR2 SYGVKD. V lost 6 bases and J 6 bases, leaving 9 bases between the germline ends. Written as DNA, the CDR3 is TGTGCCATCAGAACCCAGGGTCAGCCCCAGCATTTT. This encodes CAIRTQGQPQHF.

V usage is TRBV6-5 and J usage is TRBJ1-1; 7 nucleotides align to TRBD1. Germline trimming cut 6 bases from V and 5 bases from J; bases unmatched to any gene: 12. The CDR3 loop spans 15 amino acids. Germline CDR1 and CDR2: MNHEY and SVGAGI. Written as DNA, the CDR3 is TGTGCCAGCAGGGCTGACAGGGAGGGTTCAACTGAAGCTTTCTTT. It translates to CASRADREGSTEAFF.

The chain combines TRBV7-9 with TRBJ1-2, with 8 bases identical to TRBD1. Germline CDR1 SEHNR, CDR2 FQNEAQ (reference sequence). The CDR3 loop spans 15 amino acids. V shed 0 bases, J shed 3 bases, and the junction held 3 bases outside the gene matches. The CDR3 DNA reads as TGTGCCAGCAGCTTAGCGAGACAGGGGTACTATGGCTACACCTTC. It is translated as CASSLARQGYYGYTF. Looking up the rest from reference TRBV7-9 and TRBJ1-2 gives the full variable domain: DTGVSQNPRHKITKRGQNVTFRCDPISEHNRLYWYRQTLGQGPEFLTYFQNEAQLEKSRLLSDRFSAERPKGSFSTLEIQRTEQGDSAMYLCASSLARQGYYGYTFGSGTRLTVV.

V is TRBV14 and J is TRBJ2-1; D ambiguous. Germline assignment: CDR1 SGHDN and CDR2 FVKESK. This CDR3 region has 16 residues. Trimming cost V 1 base and J 0 bases, with 10 bases left between them. The CDR3 protein is CASSQGWSVSYNEQFF. The CDR3, as DNA: TGTGCCAGCAGCCAAGGTTGGTCAGTCTCCTACAATGAGCAGTTCTTC.

V is TRBV5-6 and J is TRBJ1-1; D gene uncertain. The germline gives CDR1 SGHDT, CDR2 YYEEEE. Deletions cut 3 bases from V and 3 bases from J, with 9 bases between. The CDR3 covers 13 residues. CDR3 in amino acids: CASSWESHTEAFF. The CDR3 DNA follows: TGTGCCAGCAGCTGGGAAAGCCACACTGAAGCTTTCTTT.

The chain is built from TRBV18 and TRBJ1-4; the match to TRBD1 covers 9 bases. The CDR3 sequence is 18 residues long. Germline V lookup: CDR1 KGHSH, CDR2 LQKENI. V dropped 4 bases and J dropped 0; count of bases not matched to a gene: 9. The CDR3 loop is CASSLRDRDTSTNEKLFF. The CDR3 coding sequence is TGTGCCAGCTCACTCCGGGACAGGGACACATCAACTAATGAAAAACTGTTTTTT.

Points on this clone: In the same sample, other DNA sequences code for this CDR3. CDR3 loop: CASSVTGTGSYEQYF. DNA for the CDR3: TGTGCCAGCAGCGTGACCGGGACAGGGTCTTACGAGCAGTACTTC. The gene calls are TRBV9 and TRBJ2-7; the match to TRBD1 covers 9 bases. The CDR3 spans 15 residues. Trimming cost V 2 bases and J 4 bases; bases outside gene matches: 7. CDR1 SGDLS and CDR2 YYNGEE come from the germline V gene. Together with reference TRBV9 and TRBJ2-7, the CDR3 gives the full variable domain: DSGVTQTPKHLITATGQRVTLRCSPRSGDLSVYWYQQSLDQGLQFLIQYYNGEERAKGNILERFSAQQFPDLHSELNLSSLELGDSALYFCASSVTGTGSYEQYFGPGTRLTVT.

The V gene is TRBV18, the J gene TRBJ1-3, with D maybe TRBD1 (6 bases). Deletions cut 1 base from V and 0 bases from J, with 13 bases between. The CDR3 loop spans 17 amino acids. Germline V gene data show CDR1 as KGHSH and CDR2 as LQKENI. The CDR3 DNA sequence: TGTGCCAGCTCACCACAAAAAGGGACATACTCTGGAAACACCATATATTTT. This translates into CASSPQKGTYSGNTIYF.

The chain employs TRBV28 and TRBJ1-1; tentative D call: TRBD1 (5 bases). V lost 2 bases to trimming and J lost 2 bases, with 12 bases between them. The CDR3 loop spans 15 amino acids. Germline V CDR1 and CDR2: MDHEN, SYDVKM. This chain's CDR3 is CASSLGGGVNTEAFF. The CDR3 DNA is TGTGCCAGCAGTTTAGGCGGGGGGGTAAACACTGAAGCTTTCTTT.

The chain combines TRBV6-5 with TRBJ2-7; 7 nucleotides align to TRBD2. CDR1 is MNHEY, CDR2 SVGAGI, per germline. J was trimmed by 6 bases and V by 5 bases; bases with no gene match: 13. CDR3 size: 15 residues. The chain's CDR3 is CASSPSAGPSSEQYV. For the CDR3, the DNA is TGTGCCAGCAGTCCATCAGCGGGGCCCTCCAGCGAGCAGTACGTC.

This chain joins TRBV5-1 and TRBJ2-1; D call uncertain. This CDR3 comprises 17 residues. Trimming pared 0 bases from V and 2 bases from J, leaving 15 bases between. Per the germline V gene, CDR1 is SGHRS and CDR2 is YFSETQ. The chain's CDR3 is CASSLDSRQMTYNEQFF. As DNA, the CDR3 is TGCGCCAGCAGCTTGGATTCCCGACAAATGACCTACAATGAGCAGTTCTTC.

This chain uses TRBV7-2 with TRBJ2-7; the D gene is possibly TRBD1 (5 bases). The V and J ends lost 1 base and 0 bases respectively, with 7 bases between them. From germline, CDR1 is SGHTA and CDR2 FQGNSA. This CDR3 region has 14 residues. The CDR3 DNA follows: TGTGCCAGCAGCTTAGACAGGAGCTCCTACGAGCAGTACTTC. It specifies CASSLDRSSYEQYF.

The rearrangement joins TRBV20-1 to TRBJ1-1, with unresolved D. The CDR3 has 13 residues. Germline CDR1 and CDR2: DFQATT and SNEGSKA (reference sequence). V was cut by 3 bases and J by 6 bases, with 14 bases left in between. This CDR3 reads CSASSGATPEAFF. The CDR3 bases are TGCAGTGCTAGTTCTGGCGCCACACCTGAAGCTTTCTTT.

The count of this clone is one. The chain is built from TRBV11-3 and TRBJ2-1; D ambiguous. Per the germline V gene, CDR1 is SGHNT and CDR2 is YENEEA. This CDR3 is 13 amino acids long. The ends were cut back, 1 base at V and 6 bases at J, with 7 bases in the middle. The CDR3 bases are TGTGCCAGCAGCTTAGTAAGATCCAATGAGCAGTTCTTC. It translates to CASSLVRSNEQFF.

The chain recombines TRBV12-5 with TRBJ1-1, with 8 nucleotides matching TRBD1. The junction had 12 bases not matched to a gene; V was cut back by 6 bases and J by 0 bases. Germline V lookup: CDR1 LGHNT, CDR2 FRNRAP. The CDR3 totals 17 residues. The DNA of the CDR3 is TGTGCTAGTGGGCCTTTTCTGGCAGGGGGCTTGAACACTGAAGCTTTCTTT. This translates into CASGPFLAGGLNTEAFF.

The chain uses TRBV6-6 and TRBJ2-1, with D possibly called TRBD1 or TRBD2 (6 bases each). Trimming removed 6 bases at V and 7 bases at J, with 34 bases between. Germline V lookup: CDR1 MNHNY, CDR2 SVGAGI (reference sequence). CDR3 length: 20 amino acids. CDR3 sequence reads: CASSNGQGPPGLLGGNEQFF. The CDR3 DNA reads TGTGCCAGCAGCAACGGGCAGGGGCCTCCGGGACTCCTGGGGGGAAATGAGCAGTTCTTC.

The table lists this clone with a count of one. This chain connects TRBV7-9 to TRBJ1-5, with a possible D match to TRBD1 (6 bases). Germline values: CDR1 SEHNR, CDR2 FQNEAQ (reference sequence). Deletions cut 8 bases from V and 4 bases from J, with 15 bases between. The CDR3 spans 14 residues. The CDR3 nucleotides are TGTGCCAGCGGACCGGACAGCTTGAATCAGCCCCAGCATTTT. This sequence encodes CASGPDSLNQPQHF. Full variable domain (missing parts from reference TRBV7-9 and TRBJ1-5): DTGVSQNPRHKITKRGQNVTFRCDPISEHNRLYWYRQTLGQGPEFLTYFQNEAQLEKSRLLSDRFSAERPKGSFSTLEIQRTEQGDSAMYLCASGPDSLNQPQHFGDGTRLSIL.

J is TRBJ1-2 and V is TRBV6-2 or TRBV6-3; TRBD1 might be the D (6 bases). This CDR3 is 17 amino acids long. Germline V gene sequence: CDR1 MNHEY, CDR2 SVGEGT. Trimming cost V 4 bases and J 3 bases, with 21 bases left between them. The CDR3 DNA reads TGTGCCAGCAGTTTCAACAGGGAATCCTCAGACTACTATGGCTACACCTTC. Translating it yields CASSFNRESSDYYGYTF.

The chain joins TRBV2 to TRBJ1-3; D not resolved. The CDR3 is 15 residues long. V lost 4 bases and J 1 base, leaving 11 bases between the germline ends. Germline CDR1 SNHLY, CDR2 FYNNEI. DNA for the CDR3: TGTGCCAGCAGTGGGGCTTACCCTTCTGGAAACACCATATATTTT. This codes for CASSGAYPSGNTIYF.

This clone was recorded once. The rearrangement links TRBV5-4 to TRBJ2-5, with 12 nucleotides matching TRBD2. V was clipped by 3 bases and J by 7 bases; unmatched bases: 7. CDR3 length equals 15 residues. Germline V CDR1 and CDR2: SGHNT, YYREEE (reference sequence). The CDR3 protein is CASSSPSGGAGTQYF. The CDR3, as DNA: TGTGCCAGCAGCTCACCTAGCGGGGGGGCAGGGACCCAGTACTTC.

The rearrangement uses TRBV2 and TRBJ2-3; no reliable D call. Germline V gene sequence: CDR1 SNHLY, CDR2 FYNNEI. Trimming pared 4 bases from V and 3 bases from J, leaving 5 bases between. The CDR3 consists of 12 residues. In DNA form, the CDR3 reads TGTGCCAGCAGTGCAGGAACAGATACGCAGTATTTT. As protein: CASSAGTDTQYF.

This chain joins TRBV6-5 and TRBJ2-7; 7 nucleotides align to TRBD2. The CDR3 is made up of 14 amino acids. Germline V lookup: CDR1 MNHEY, CDR2 SVGAGI. Unmatched junction bases numbered 8, after V lost 8 bases and J lost 1 base. This CDR3 reads CASHELRGSYEQYF. In DNA, the CDR3 is TGTGCCAGCCATGAGTTGCGGGGGTCCTACGAGCAGTACTTC.

The chain uses TRBV7-9 and TRBJ1-2; no firm D call. The CDR3 spans 16 residues. Trimming shortened V by 1 base and J by 2 bases, and 14 bases separated the two germline ends. Germline V gene lookup returns CDR1 SEHNR and CDR2 FQNEAQ (reference sequence). CDR3 nucleotide sequence: TGTGCCAGCAGCTTAGGGACGGCGTCCATAAACTATGGCTACACCTTC. This sequence encodes CASSLGTASINYGYTF. The full variable domain, rest sourced from reference TRBV7-9 and TRBJ1-2, is DTGVSQNPRHKITKRGQNVTFRCDPISEHNRLYWYRQTLGQGPEFLTYFQNEAQLEKSRLLSDRFSAERPKGSFSTLEIQRTEQGDSAMYLCASSLGTASINYGYTFGSGTRLTVV.